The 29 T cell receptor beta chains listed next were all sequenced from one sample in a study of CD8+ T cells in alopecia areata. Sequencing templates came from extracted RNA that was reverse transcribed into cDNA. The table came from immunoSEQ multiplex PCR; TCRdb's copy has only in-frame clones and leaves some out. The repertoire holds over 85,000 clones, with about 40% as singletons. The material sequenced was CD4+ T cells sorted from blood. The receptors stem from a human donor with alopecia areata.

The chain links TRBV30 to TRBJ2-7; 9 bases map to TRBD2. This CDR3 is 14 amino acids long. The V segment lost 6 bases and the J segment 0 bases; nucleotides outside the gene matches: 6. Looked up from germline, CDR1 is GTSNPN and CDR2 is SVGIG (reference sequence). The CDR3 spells CACLLAGHSYEQYF. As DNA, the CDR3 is TGTGCCTGCCTACTAGCGGGCCACTCCTACGAGCAGTACTTC.

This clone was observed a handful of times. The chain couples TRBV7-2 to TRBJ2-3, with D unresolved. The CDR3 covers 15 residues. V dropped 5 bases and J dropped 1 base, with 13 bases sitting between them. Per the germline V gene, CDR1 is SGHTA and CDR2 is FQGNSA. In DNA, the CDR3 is TGTGCCAGCAGCCCCATCTCCGGAGGCACAGATACGCAGTATTTT. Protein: CASSPISGGTDTQYF.

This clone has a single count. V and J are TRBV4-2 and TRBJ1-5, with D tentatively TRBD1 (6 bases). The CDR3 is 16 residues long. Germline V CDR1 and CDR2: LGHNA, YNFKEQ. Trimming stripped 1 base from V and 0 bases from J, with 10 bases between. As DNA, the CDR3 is TGTGCCAGCAGCCAAGCAACAGGGTATAGCAATCAGCCCCAGCATTTT. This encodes CASSQATGYSNQPQHF.

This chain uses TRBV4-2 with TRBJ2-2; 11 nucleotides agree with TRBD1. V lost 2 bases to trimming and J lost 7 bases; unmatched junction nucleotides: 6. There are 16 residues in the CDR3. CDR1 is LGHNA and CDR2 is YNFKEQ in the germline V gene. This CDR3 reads CASSQPGQGVVGELFF. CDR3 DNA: TGTGCCAGCAGCCAACCGGGACAGGGGGTTGTCGGGGAGCTGTTTTTT.

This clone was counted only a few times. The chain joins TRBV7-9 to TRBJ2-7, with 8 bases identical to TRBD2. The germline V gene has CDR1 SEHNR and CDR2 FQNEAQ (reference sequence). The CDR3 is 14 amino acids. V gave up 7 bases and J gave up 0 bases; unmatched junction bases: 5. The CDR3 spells CASKTSESSYEQYF. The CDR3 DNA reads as TGTGCCAGCAAGACTAGCGAGAGCTCCTACGAGCAGTACTTC.

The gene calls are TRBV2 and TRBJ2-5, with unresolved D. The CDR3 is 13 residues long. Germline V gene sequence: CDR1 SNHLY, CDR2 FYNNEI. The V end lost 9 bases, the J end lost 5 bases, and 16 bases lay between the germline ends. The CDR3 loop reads CASSVRELETQYF. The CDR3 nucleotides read TGTGCCAGTTCGGTCCGAGAGCTGGAGACCCAGTACTTC.

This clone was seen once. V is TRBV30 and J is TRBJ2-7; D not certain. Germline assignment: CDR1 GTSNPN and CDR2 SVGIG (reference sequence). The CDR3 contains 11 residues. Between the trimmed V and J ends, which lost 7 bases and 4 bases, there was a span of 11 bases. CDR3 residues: CAFRDPYEQYF. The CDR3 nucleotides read TGTGCCTTCAGAGACCCTTACGAGCAGTACTTC.

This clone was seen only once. CDR3 residues: CATLREVLDQPQHF. In DNA, the CDR3 is TGTGCCACCTTGAGGGAAGTCCTTGATCAGCCCCAGCATTTT. V gene TRBV15 combines with J gene TRBJ1-5; D is undetermined. V shed 8 bases and J shed 5 bases, with 16 bases lying between them. Germline lookup yields CDR1 LNHNV and CDR2 YYDKDF (reference sequence). The CDR3 runs 14 residues.

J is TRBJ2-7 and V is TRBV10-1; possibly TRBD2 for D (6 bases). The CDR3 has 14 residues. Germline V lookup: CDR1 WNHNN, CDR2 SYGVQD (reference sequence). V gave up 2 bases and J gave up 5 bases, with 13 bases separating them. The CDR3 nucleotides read TGCGCCAGCAGTGAGACCGGGGGTTTCAACGAGCAGTACTTC. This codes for CASSETGGFNEQYF.

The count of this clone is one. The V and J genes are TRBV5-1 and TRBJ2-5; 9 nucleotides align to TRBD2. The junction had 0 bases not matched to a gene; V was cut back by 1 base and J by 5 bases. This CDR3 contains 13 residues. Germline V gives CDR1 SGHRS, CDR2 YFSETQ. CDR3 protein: CASSLSGGETQYF. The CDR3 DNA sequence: TGCGCCAGCAGCTTGAGCGGGGGGGAGACCCAGTACTTC.

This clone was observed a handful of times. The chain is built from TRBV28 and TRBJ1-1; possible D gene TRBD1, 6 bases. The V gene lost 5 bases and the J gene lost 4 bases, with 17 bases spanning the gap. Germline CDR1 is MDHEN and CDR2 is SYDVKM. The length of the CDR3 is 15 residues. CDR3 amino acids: CASSLSMGGGTEAFF. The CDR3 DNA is TGTGCCAGCAGTCTTTCGATGGGGGGCGGCACTGAAGCTTTCTTT.

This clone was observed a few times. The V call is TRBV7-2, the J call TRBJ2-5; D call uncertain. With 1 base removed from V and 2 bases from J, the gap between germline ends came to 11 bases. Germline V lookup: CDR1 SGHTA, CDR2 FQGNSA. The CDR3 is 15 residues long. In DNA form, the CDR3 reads TGTGCCAGCAGCTTAGGGATCCCCTTACAAGAGACCCAGTACTTC. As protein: CASSLGIPLQETQYF.

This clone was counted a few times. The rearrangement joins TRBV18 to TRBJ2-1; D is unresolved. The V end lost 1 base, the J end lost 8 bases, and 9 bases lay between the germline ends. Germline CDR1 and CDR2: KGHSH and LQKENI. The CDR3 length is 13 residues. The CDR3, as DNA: TGTGCCAGCTCACCACGGCGCAACCATGAGCAGTTCTTC. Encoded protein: CASSPRRNHEQFF.

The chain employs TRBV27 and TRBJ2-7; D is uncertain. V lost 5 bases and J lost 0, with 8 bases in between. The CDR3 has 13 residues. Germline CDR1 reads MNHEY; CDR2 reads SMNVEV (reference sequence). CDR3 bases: TGTGCCAGCAGTGCGACGAGCTCCTACGAGCAGTACTTC. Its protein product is CASSATSSYEQYF.

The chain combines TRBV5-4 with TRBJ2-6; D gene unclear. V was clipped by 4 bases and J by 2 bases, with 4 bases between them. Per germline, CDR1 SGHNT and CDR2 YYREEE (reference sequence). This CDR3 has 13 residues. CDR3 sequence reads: CASSHTGANVLTF. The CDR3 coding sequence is TGTGCCAGCAGCCACACTGGGGCCAACGTCCTGACTTTC. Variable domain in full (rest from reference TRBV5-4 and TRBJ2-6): ETGVTQSPTHLIKTRGQQVTLRCSSQSGHNTVSWYQQALGQGPQFIFQYYREEENGRGNFPPRFSGLQFPNYSSELNVNALELDDSALYLCASSHTGANVLTFGAGSRLTVL.

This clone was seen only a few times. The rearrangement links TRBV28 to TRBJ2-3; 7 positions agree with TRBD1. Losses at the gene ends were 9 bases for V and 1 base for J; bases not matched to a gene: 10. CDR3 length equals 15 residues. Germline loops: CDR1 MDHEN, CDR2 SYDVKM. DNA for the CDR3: TGTGCCAGTTACCACAGGGGCCGGGGCACAGATACGCAGTATTTT. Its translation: CASYHRGRGTDTQYF. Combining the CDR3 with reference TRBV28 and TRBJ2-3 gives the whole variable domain DVKVTQSSRYLVKRTGEKVFLECVQDMDHENMFWYRQDPGLGLRLIYFSYDVKMKEKGDIPEGYSVSREKKERFSLILESASTNQTSMYLCASYHRGRGTDTQYFGPGTRLTVL.

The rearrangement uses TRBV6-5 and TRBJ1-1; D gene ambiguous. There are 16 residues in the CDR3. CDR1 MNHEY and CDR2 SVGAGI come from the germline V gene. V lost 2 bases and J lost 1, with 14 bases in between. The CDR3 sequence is CASSYEGVGANTEAFF. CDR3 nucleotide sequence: TGTGCCAGCAGTTACGAGGGCGTAGGAGCGAACACTGAAGCTTTCTTT.

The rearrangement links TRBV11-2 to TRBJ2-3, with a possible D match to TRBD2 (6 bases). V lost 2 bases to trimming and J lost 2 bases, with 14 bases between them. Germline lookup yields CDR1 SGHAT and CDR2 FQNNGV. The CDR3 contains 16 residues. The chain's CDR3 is CASSLIAGSITDTQYF. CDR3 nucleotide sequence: TGTGCCAGCAGCTTAATTGCGGGATCTATCACAGATACGCAGTATTTT. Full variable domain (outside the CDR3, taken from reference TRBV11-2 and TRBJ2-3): EAGVAQSPRYKIIEKRQSVAFWCNPISGHATLYWYQQILGQGPKLLIQFQNNGVVDDSQLPKDRFSAERLKGVDSTLKIQPAKLEDSAVYLCASSLIAGSITDTQYFGPGTRLTVL.

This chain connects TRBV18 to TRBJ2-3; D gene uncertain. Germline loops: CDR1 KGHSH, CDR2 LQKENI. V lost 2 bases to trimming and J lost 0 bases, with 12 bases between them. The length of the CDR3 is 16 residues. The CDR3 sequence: CASSPLSRSSTDTQYF. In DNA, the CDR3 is TGTGCCAGCTCACCATTGAGCAGGTCGAGCACAGATACGCAGTATTTT.

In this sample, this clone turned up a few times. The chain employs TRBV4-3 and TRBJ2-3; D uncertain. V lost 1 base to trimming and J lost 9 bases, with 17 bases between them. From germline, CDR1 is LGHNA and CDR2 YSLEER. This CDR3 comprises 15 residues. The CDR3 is CASSQGHGVLGTQYF. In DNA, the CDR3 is TGCGCCAGCAGCCAAGGACACGGAGTTCTTGGGACGCAGTATTTT.

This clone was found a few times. The CDR3 spells CASSMTGSYEQYF. The CDR3 DNA sequence: TGTGCCAGTAGTATGACAGGTTCCTACGAGCAGTACTTC. The chain couples TRBV19 to TRBJ2-7; possibly TRBD1 for D (6 bases). The CDR3 has 13 residues. The germline CDR1 and CDR2 sequences are LNHDA and SQIVND (reference sequence). The V gene lost 3 bases and the J gene lost 1 base, with 7 bases spanning the gap.

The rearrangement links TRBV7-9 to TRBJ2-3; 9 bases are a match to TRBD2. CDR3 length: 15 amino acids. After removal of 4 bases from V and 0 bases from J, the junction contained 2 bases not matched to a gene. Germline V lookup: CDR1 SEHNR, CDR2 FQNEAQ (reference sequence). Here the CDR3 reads CASSYLAGSTDTQYF. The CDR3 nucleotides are TGTGCCAGCAGCTACCTAGCGGGAAGCACAGATACGCAGTATTTT.

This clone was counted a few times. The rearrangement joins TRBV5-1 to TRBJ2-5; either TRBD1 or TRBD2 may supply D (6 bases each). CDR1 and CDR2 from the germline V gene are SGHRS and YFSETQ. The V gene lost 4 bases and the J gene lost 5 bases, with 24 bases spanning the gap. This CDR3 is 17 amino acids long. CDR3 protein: CASSRGGRLMIRETQYF. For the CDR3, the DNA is TGCGCCAGCAGCCGAGGGGGGCGTCTAATGATTCGGGAGACCCAGTACTTC. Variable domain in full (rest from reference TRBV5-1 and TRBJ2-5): KAGVTQTPRYLIKTRGQQVTLSCSPISGHRSVSWYQQTPGQGLQFLFEYFSETQRNKGNFPGRFSGRQFSNSRSEMNVSTLELGDSALYLCASSRGGRLMIRETQYFGPGTRLLVL.

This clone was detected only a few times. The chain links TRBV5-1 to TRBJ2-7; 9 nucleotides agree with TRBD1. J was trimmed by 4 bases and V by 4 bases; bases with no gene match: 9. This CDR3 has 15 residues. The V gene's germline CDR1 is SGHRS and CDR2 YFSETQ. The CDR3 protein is CASSGRTGAGYEQYF. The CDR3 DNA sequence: TGCGCCAGCAGCGGAAGGACAGGGGCTGGGTACGAGCAGTACTTC.

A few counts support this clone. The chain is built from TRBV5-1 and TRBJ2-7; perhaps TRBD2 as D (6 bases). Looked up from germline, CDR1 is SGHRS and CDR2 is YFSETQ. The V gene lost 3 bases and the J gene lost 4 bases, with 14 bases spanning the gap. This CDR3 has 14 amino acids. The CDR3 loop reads CASSSYGGLYEQYF. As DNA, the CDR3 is TGCGCCAGCAGCTCCTACGGGGGATTATACGAGCAGTACTTC.

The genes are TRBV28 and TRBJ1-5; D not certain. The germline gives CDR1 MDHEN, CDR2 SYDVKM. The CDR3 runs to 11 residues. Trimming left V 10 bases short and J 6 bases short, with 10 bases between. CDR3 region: CATWAGQPQHF. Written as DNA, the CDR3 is TGTGCCACCTGGGCGGGTCAGCCCCAGCATTTT.

The chain's CDR3 is CASRSDYGGRVSQYF. In nucleotides, the CDR3 is TGTGCCAGCAGATCAGATTACGGAGGACGGGTGTCCCAGTACTTC. The chain links TRBV25-1 to TRBJ2-5; tentatively, D is TRBD2 (5 bases). The ends were cut back, 6 bases at V and 9 bases at J, with 23 bases in the middle. The CDR3 length is 15 residues. CDR1 is MGHDK and CDR2 is SYGVNS in the germline V gene.

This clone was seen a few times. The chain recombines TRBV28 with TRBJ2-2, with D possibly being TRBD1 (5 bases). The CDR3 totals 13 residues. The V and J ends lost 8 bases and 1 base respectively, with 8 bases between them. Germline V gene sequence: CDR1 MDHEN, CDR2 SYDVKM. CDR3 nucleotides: TGTGCCAGCGGGGCAGTGAACACCGGGGAGCTGTTTTTT. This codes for CASGAVNTGELFF.

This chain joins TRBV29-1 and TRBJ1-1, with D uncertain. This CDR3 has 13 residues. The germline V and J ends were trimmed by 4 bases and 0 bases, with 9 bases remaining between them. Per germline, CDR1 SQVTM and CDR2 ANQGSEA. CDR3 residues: CSVVTGMNTEAFF. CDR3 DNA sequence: TGCAGCGTTGTTACGGGGATGAACACTGAAGCTTTCTTT.